This entry concerns a single T cell receptor beta chain. The antigen is undetermined. The sample is drawn from a study of cytomegalovirus exposure and HLA in healthy donors. The germline V and J ends were trimmed by 3 bases and 7 bases, with 17 bases remaining between them. CDR1 is SGHNT, CDR2 YYREEE, per germline (reference sequence). This CDR3 region has 15 residues. Whole-study results and caveats: A classifier reportedly called cytomegalovirus status with high sensitivity and specificity. Some TCR beta chains (roughly 160 of them) were listed as cytomegalovirus-associated.

Primers: 60 Vbeta forward and 13 Jbeta reverse. Produced via immunoSEQ multiplex PCR; TCRdb's table is partial and in-frame only. Here the sample spans 95,000 to 100,000 clones, 76% being singletons. The chain carries TRBV5-4 and TRBJ2-1; possible D gene TRBD2, 6 bases. This clonotype was obtained from a man aged 40-49 years in good health and CMV-seronegative. The sample consisted of PBMCs. CDR3 coding DNA: TGTGCCAGCAGCTCCGACTGGGGAGGATATAATGAGCAGTTCTTC. It is translated as CASSSDWGGYNEQFF.